The 10 T cell receptor beta chains presented below share a single source sample, sequenced in a study of blood T cell repertoires in COVID-19. The data were produced by immunoSEQ multiplex PCR, yet TCRdb's version contains in-frame clones alone and is incomplete. The table records roughly 200,000 clones, roughly 80% of them present only once. The specimen sequenced was peripheral blood. These receptors were obtained from a middle-aged man who had recovered from COVID-19.

V and J are TRBV6-1 and TRBJ2-1; 7 nucleotides match TRBD2. V was pared by 4 bases and J by 5 bases, with 11 bases of the junction left unmatched. Germline V CDR1 and CDR2: MNHNS, SASEGT. CDR3 length equals 16 residues. The DNA for the CDR3 is TGTGCCAGCAGTGTCTCTGAGGGAGGGCTAAACAATGAGCAGTTCTTC. The encoded protein is CASSVSEGGLNNEQFF.

CDR3 amino acids: CASSLSGGVAFF. The CDR3 DNA reads as TGTGCCAGCAGCTTATCAGGAGGGGTTGCTTTCTTT. This chain joins TRBV7-3 and TRBJ1-1; possible D gene TRBD1, 5 bases. The germline V gene encodes CDR1 SGHTA and CDR2 FQGTGA. The CDR3 is 12 residues long. The V end lost 2 bases, the J end lost 11 bases, and 12 bases lay between the germline ends.

The chain is built from TRBV15 and TRBJ1-2; the match to TRBD1 covers 9 bases. The CDR3 runs 13 residues. V trimming: 3 bases; J trimming: 5 bases; junction bases outside the gene matches: 1. Germline CDR1 reads LNHNV; CDR2 reads YYDKDF (reference sequence). CDR3 bases: TGTGCCACCAGCAGCGGGACAGGGTATGGCTACACCTTC. It yields the protein CATSSGTGYGYTF. The full variable domain, in which reference TRBV15 and TRBJ1-2 provide the parts outside the CDR3, is DAMVIQNPRYQVTQFGKPVTLSCSQTLNHNVMYWYQQKSSQAPKLLFHYYDKDFNNEADTPDNFQSRRPNTSFCFLDIRSPGLGDTAMYLCATSSGTGYGYTFGSGTRLTVV.

The chain couples TRBV29-1 to TRBJ2-1; 8 bases map to TRBD1. V lost 0 bases and J lost 6; bases outside the gene matches: 7. The CDR3 sequence is 15 residues long. Germline V gives CDR1 SQVTM, CDR2 ANQGSEA. The CDR3 loop is CSVEDRGQAFNEQFF. DNA of the CDR3: TGCAGCGTTGAAGATCGGGGACAGGCATTCAATGAGCAGTTCTTC.

As regards this clone: Other nucleotide sequences from this sample produce the same CDR3. J is TRBJ2-7 and V is TRBV12-3 or TRBV12-4; no reliable D call. Trimming took 2 bases from V and 4 from J, leaving 3 bases between them. The CDR3 loop spans 11 amino acids. CDR3: CASSLLYEQYF. The CDR3 DNA sequence: TGTGCCAGCAGTTTACTTTACGAGCAGTACTTC.

V is TRBV5-1 and J is TRBJ2-7, with TRBD2 matching 9 bases. Germline V gene data show CDR1 as SGHRS and CDR2 as YFSETQ. The CDR3 loop spans 16 amino acids. The V and J ends lost 5 bases and 0 bases, in that order; junction bases with no gene match: 9. CDR3 amino acids: CASRGVAGDLSYEQYF. The CDR3 coding sequence is TGCGCCAGCAGGGGGGTAGCGGGAGACCTCTCCTACGAGCAGTACTTC.

This chain uses TRBV7-9 with TRBJ1-2; TRBD1 matches at 8 bases. V was pared by 5 bases and J by 0 bases, with 5 bases of the junction left unmatched. Germline loops: CDR1 SEHNR, CDR2 FQNEAQ (reference sequence). This CDR3 is built from 15 residues. CDR3 loop: CASSKTGASNYGYTF. In nucleotides, the CDR3 is TGTGCCAGCAGCAAGACAGGGGCCTCTAACTATGGCTACACCTTC.

This clone was found a few times. The V gene is TRBV9, the J gene TRBJ2-7, with 7 bases lining up with TRBD2. After removal of 1 base from V and 3 bases from J, the junction contained 7 bases not matched to a gene. CDR1 SGDLS and CDR2 YYNGEE come from the germline V gene. CDR3 size: 15 residues. CDR3 region: CASSVKAGISYEQYF. In DNA, the CDR3 is TGTGCCAGCAGCGTAAAAGCGGGGATCAGCTACGAGCAGTACTTC.

The chain combines TRBV28 with TRBJ2-7, with TRBD2 identical over 9 bases. The V segment lost 7 bases and the J segment 0 bases; nucleotides outside the gene matches: 7. The CDR3 runs to 15 residues. Germline V gene data show CDR1 as MDHEN and CDR2 as SYDVKM. The CDR3 sequence is CASNQPAGGSYEQYF. As DNA, the CDR3 is TGTGCCAGCAACCAACCAGCGGGAGGCTCCTACGAGCAGTACTTC.

Worth noting for this clone: In the same sample, other DNA sequences code for this CDR3. The chain combines TRBV19 with TRBJ1-5, with D perhaps matching TRBD1 (6 bases). This CDR3 spans 12 amino acids. Germline V gene data show CDR1 as LNHDA and CDR2 as SQIVND (reference sequence). Trimming took off 6 bases at V and 5 bases at J, with 8 bases between the two ends. CDR3 bases: TGTGCCAGTAGCTACAGGGATCAGCCCCAGCATTTT. It translates to CASSYRDQPQHF.